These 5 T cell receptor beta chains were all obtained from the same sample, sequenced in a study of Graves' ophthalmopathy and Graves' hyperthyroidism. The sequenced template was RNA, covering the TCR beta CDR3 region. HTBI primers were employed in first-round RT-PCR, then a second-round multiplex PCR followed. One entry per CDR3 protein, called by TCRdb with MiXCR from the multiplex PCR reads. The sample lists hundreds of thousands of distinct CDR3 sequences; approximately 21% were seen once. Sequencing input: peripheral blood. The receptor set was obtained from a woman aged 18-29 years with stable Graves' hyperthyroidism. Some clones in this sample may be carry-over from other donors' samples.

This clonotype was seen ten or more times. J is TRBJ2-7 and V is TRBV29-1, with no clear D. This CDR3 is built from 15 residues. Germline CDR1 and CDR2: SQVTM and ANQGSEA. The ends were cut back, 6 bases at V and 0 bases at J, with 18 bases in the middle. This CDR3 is CSVALTPTSSYEQYF. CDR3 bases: TGCAGCGTGGCCCTGACGCCGACGAGCTCCTACGAGCAGTACTTC.

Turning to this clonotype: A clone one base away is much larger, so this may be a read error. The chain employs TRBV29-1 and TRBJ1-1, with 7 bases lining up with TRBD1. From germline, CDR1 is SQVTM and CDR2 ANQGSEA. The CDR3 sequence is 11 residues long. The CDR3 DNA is TGCAGCGTTGACAGGGGGACTGAAGCTTGCTTT. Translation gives CSVDRGTEACF.

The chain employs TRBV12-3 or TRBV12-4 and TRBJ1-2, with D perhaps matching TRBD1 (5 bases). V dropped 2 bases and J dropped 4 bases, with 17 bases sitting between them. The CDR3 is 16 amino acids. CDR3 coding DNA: TGTGCCAGCAGTTTACAGCCCGGGGGTAGTCGCTATGGCTACACCTTC. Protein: CASSLQPGGSRYGYTF.

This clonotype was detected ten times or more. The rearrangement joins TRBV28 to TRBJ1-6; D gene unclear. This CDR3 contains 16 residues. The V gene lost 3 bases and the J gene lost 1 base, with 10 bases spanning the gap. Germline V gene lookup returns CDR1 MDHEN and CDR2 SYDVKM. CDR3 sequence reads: CASSFRTGSYNSPLHF. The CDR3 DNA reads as TGTGCCAGCAGTTTCAGGACGGGGTCCTATAATTCACCCCTCCACTTT. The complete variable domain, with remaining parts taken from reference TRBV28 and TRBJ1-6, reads DVKVTQSSRYLVKRTGEKVFLECVQDMDHENMFWYRQDPGLGLRLIYFSYDVKMKEKGDIPEGYSVSREKKERFSLILESASTNQTSMYLCASSFRTGSYNSPLHFGNGTRLTVT.

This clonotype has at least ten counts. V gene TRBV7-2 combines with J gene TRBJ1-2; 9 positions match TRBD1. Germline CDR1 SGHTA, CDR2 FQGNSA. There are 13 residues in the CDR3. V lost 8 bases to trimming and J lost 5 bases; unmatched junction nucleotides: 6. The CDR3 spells CASARTGEYGYTF. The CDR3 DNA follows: TGTGCCAGCGCGAGGACAGGGGAATATGGCTACACCTTC.